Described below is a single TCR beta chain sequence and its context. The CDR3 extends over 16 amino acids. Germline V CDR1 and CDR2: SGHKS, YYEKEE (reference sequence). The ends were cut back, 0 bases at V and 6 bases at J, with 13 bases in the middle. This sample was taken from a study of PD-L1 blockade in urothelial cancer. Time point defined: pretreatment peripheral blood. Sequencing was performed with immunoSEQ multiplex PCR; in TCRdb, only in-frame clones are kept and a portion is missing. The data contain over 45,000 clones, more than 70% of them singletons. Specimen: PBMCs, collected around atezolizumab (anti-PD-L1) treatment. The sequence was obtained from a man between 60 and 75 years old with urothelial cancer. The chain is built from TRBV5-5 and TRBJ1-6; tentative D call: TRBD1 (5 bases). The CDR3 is CASSLEGTQPNSPLHF. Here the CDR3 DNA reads TGTGCCAGCAGCTTGGAGGGGACTCAACCTAATTCACCCCTCCACTTT.